This T cell receptor (beta chain) was sequenced for a study of T cell responses to AZD1222 COVID-19 vaccine. Study-level points and caveats: Donors, mostly white British, included more females; clonal diversity was possibly underestimated. The peak T cell response came first, and repertoires were sampled only after it.

About this clone: As yet, its antigen is unknown.

Sequencing was performed with immunoSEQ multiplex PCR; in TCRdb, only in-frame clones are kept and a portion is missing. Of around 140,000 clones detected, 91% appear once; the ten largest clones hold about 7.5%. Germline CDR1 is LNHDA and CDR2 is SQIVND (reference sequence). V was cut by 6 bases and J by 4 bases, with 12 bases left in between. This CDR3 comprises 13 residues. The TCR comes from an adult who received the MenACWY meningococcal vaccine as a control. The sample here was peripheral blood, taken 28 days after the second dose of the MenACWY control vaccine. The gene calls are TRBV19 and TRBJ1-1; no firm D call. The CDR3 protein is CASRRREATEAFF. Written as DNA, the CDR3 is TGTGCCAGTAGGCGGCGAGAGGCCACTGAAGCTTTCTTT.